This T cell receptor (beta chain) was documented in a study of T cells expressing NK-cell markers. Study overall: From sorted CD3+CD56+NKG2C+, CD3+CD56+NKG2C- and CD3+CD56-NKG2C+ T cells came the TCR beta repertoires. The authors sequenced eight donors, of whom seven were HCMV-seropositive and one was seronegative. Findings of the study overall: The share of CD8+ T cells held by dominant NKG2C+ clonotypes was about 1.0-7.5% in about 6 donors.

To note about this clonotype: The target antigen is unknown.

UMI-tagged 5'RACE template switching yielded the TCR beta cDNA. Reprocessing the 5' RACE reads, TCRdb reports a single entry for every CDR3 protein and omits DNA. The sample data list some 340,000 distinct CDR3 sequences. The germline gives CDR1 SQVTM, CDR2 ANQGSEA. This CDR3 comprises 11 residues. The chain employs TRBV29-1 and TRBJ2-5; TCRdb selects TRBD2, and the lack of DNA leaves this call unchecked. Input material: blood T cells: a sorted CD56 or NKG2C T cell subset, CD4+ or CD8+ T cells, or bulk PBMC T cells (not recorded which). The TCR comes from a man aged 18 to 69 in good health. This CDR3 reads CSSGPQETQYF.